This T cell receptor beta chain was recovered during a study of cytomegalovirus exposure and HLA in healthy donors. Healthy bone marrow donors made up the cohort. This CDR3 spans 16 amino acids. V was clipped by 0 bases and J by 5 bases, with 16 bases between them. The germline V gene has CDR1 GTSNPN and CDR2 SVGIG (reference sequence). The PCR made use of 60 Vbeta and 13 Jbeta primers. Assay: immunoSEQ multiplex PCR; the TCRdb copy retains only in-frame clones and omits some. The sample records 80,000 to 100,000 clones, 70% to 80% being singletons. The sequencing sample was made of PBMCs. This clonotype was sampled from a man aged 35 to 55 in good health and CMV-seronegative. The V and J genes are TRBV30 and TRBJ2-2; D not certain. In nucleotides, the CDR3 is TGTGCCTGGAGTGTGTCCACTCCTTTGGAGACCGGGGAGCTGTTTTTT. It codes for CAWSVSTPLETGELFF.